This record looks at one T cell receptor (beta chain) sequence and its context. The antigen is unknown. The protocol was immunoSEQ multiplex PCR, while the TCRdb copy is restricted to in-frame clones and leaves out a portion. Of about 2,100 clones listed, roughly 60% are singletons. Per germline, CDR1 MNHNS and CDR2 SASEGT. The CDR3 loop spans 12 amino acids. Trimming stripped 7 bases from V and 4 bases from J, with 11 bases between. These data come from a study of STAT3 mutations in large granular lymphocyte leukemia. General study results and limits: In T-cell large granular lymphocyte leukemia, about half of patients showed multiple immunodominant subclonotypes. Persisting codominant clonotypes may have hidden a small pathogenic clone. In several patients, dominant TCR clone burden exceeded STAT3 mutant burden, suggesting STAT3 mutation arose secondarily.

The source material was peripheral blood mononuclear cells. The receptor was derived from a man in his 60s with T-cell large granular lymphocyte leukemia. Some clones in this sample may be carry-over from other donors' samples. V is TRBV6-1 and J is TRBJ2-7, with D possibly being TRBD2 (5 bases). The CDR3 DNA reads TGTGCCAGCACGGGGAATATATACGAGCAGTACTTC. Translation: CASTGNIYEQYF.